The 21 T cell receptor beta chains presented below share a single source sample, sequenced in a study of blood T cell repertoires in COVID-19. Only in-frame clones appear in the TCRdb table, and some are missing; sequencing was by immunoSEQ multiplex PCR. The table includes 200,000 to 300,000 clones, more than 70% detected once. Sequenced material: PBMCs or T cells enriched from blood (not recorded which). Every receptor here comes from a woman aged 35 to 49 with acute COVID-19.

This clone was detected only once. This sequence joins TRBV11-2 and TRBJ1-6, with D possibly matching TRBD1 (5 bases). Trimming pared 1 base from V and 0 bases from J, leaving 13 bases between. Germline V lookup: CDR1 SGHAT, CDR2 FQNNGV. The CDR3 consists of 18 residues. CDR3 loop: CASSLAFRGSSYNSPLHF. The CDR3, as DNA: TGTGCCAGCAGCTTAGCTTTTAGGGGAAGCTCCTATAATTCACCCCTCCACTTT.

The rearrangement uses TRBV15 and TRBJ1-5; TRBD1 matches 10 bases. V shed 0 bases and J 2 bases; nucleotides not matched to a gene: 10. This CDR3 is built from 19 residues. Germline V gives CDR1 LNHNV, CDR2 YYDKDF (reference sequence). CDR3 loop: CATSRDPTGTGDGNQPQHF. The CDR3 nucleotides are TGTGCCACCAGCAGAGATCCCACCGGGACAGGGGATGGCAATCAGCCCCAGCATTTT.

The chain uses TRBV24-1 and TRBJ1-2; D remains unclear. CDR1 and CDR2 (germline): KGHDR, SFDVKD. The CDR3 runs 13 residues. Between the trimmed V and J ends, which lost 4 bases and 11 bases, there was a span of 16 bases. CDR3 in DNA: TGTGCCACCAGTGACCGTCAACAATTGCGGTACACCTTC. Its translation: CATSDRQQLRYTF.

This clone was recorded a few times. This sequence joins TRBV7-9 and TRBJ2-3, with D tentatively TRBD2 (6 bases). Trimming took off 6 bases at V and 2 bases at J, with 15 bases between the two ends. Per germline, CDR1 SEHNR and CDR2 FQNEAQ (reference sequence). There are 15 residues in the CDR3. CDR3 in amino acids: CASSGIAANTDTQYF. The DNA for the CDR3 is TGTGCCAGCAGTGGGATAGCGGCGAACACAGATACGCAGTATTTT. The complete variable domain, with remaining parts taken from reference TRBV7-9 and TRBJ2-3, reads DTGVSQNPRHKITKRGQNVTFRCDPISEHNRLYWYRQTLGQGPEFLTYFQNEAQLEKSRLLSDRFSAERPKGSFSTLEIQRTEQGDSAMYLCASSGIAANTDTQYFGPGTRLTVL.

This clone occurred many times. The chain joins TRBV5-1 to TRBJ1-6; D is possibly TRBD1 (6 bases). The ends were cut back, 0 bases at V and 8 bases at J, with 12 bases in the middle. Germline assignment: CDR1 SGHRS and CDR2 YFSETQ. This CDR3 region has 15 residues. CDR3: CASSLAGGEYSPLHF. The DNA of the CDR3 is TGCGCCAGCAGCTTGGCTGGGGGCGAGTATTCACCCCTCCACTTT.

This clone has just a few counts. V gene TRBV24-1 combines with J gene TRBJ2-1, with 9 bases lining up with TRBD2. V lost 4 bases and J lost 5; bases outside the gene matches: 5. CDR1 and CDR2 from the germline V gene are KGHDR and SFDVKD. The CDR3 is 15 amino acids. CDR3 in amino acids: CATSEAGGAHNEQFF. Written as DNA, the CDR3 is TGTGCCACCAGTGAGGCGGGAGGGGCACACAATGAGCAGTTCTTC.

CDR3 loop: CASSPKLGGGGYEQYF. For the CDR3, the DNA is TGTGCCAGCAGCCCAAAGCTTGGGGGGGGCGGCTACGAGCAGTACTTC. The chain recombines TRBV14 with TRBJ2-7; D is possibly TRBD2 (7 bases). The CDR3 has 16 amino acids. The germline V gene has CDR1 SGHDN and CDR2 FVKESK. V lost 4 bases and J 3 bases, leaving 19 bases between the germline ends.

This chain connects TRBV19 to TRBJ1-1; maybe TRBD1 (5 bases). V was shortened by 6 bases and J by 1 base, with 18 bases between the two germline ends. Germline CDR1 is LNHDA and CDR2 is SQIVND (reference sequence). The CDR3 loop spans 16 amino acids. CDR3 coding DNA: TGTGCCAGTAGCCTTCGGCCGGGCACAGGGAACACTGAAGCTTTCTTT. Translating it yields CASSLRPGTGNTEAFF.

V is TRBV7-2 and J is TRBJ1-1; TRBD1 aligns across 7 bases. V lost 5 bases, J lost 4 bases, and 4 bases stayed unmatched. The V gene's germline CDR1 is SGHTA and CDR2 FQGNSA. The CDR3 totals 13 residues. The CDR3 bases are TGTGCCAGCAGCACACAGGGGACCACTGAAGCTTTCTTT. Its translation: CASSTQGTTEAFF.

This chain links TRBV6-6 with TRBJ2-7; TRBD1 matches at 9 bases. Germline V gene data show CDR1 as MNHNY and CDR2 as SVGAGI (reference sequence). With 6 bases clipped from V and 6 bases from J, the junction kept 12 bases outside the gene matches. The CDR3 consists of 15 residues. CDR3 residues: CASRLQGQGTGEQYF. CDR3 nucleotide sequence: TGTGCCAGCAGGTTACAGGGACAGGGTACGGGCGAGCAGTACTTC.

The rearrangement joins TRBV30 to TRBJ1-5; 8 bases are a match to TRBD1. The CDR3 runs to 16 residues. The trim removed 2 bases at V and 4 bases at J, leaving 10 bases unmatched. In germline, CDR1 is GTSNPN, CDR2 SVGIG (reference sequence). CDR3 in amino acids: CAWSFQGASRNQPQHF. The CDR3 bases are TGTGCCTGGAGTTTTCAGGGGGCATCAAGGAATCAGCCCCAGCATTTT.

V gene TRBV25-1 combines with J gene TRBJ1-1; D ambiguous. Trimming pared 5 bases from V and 3 bases from J, leaving 25 bases between. The germline V gene encodes CDR1 MGHDK and CDR2 SYGVNS. This CDR3 comprises 18 residues. Here the CDR3 reads CASSRSKKGSDKYTEAFF. The CDR3 bases are TGTGCCAGCAGTCGCTCCAAAAAAGGGAGTGATAAGTACACTGAAGCTTTCTTT.

V and J are TRBV19 and TRBJ2-7; D perhaps matches TRBD1 (6 bases). V shed 5 bases and J shed 2 bases, with 13 bases lying between them. There are 14 residues in the CDR3. CDR1 is LNHDA and CDR2 is SQIVND in the germline V gene (reference sequence). The CDR3 bases are TGTGCCAGTAGTCCTCAAACAGGGACCTACGAGCAGTACTTC. As protein: CASSPQTGTYEQYF.

This chain links TRBV5-1 with TRBJ1-6; D may be TRBD1 (5 bases). CDR1 SGHRS and CDR2 YFSETQ come from the germline V gene. The V and J ends lost 4 bases and 7 bases respectively, with 12 bases between them. This CDR3 comprises 14 residues. The CDR3, as DNA: TGCGCCAGCAGCCCCGGGGGATTAAATTCACCCCTCCACTTT. This sequence encodes CASSPGGLNSPLHF. Using reference TRBV5-1 and TRBJ1-6 for the parts outside the CDR3, the full variable domain is KAGVTQTPRYLIKTRGQQVTLSCSPISGHRSVSWYQQTPGQGLQFLFEYFSETQRNKGNFPGRFSGRQFSNSRSEMNVSTLELGDSALYLCASSPGGLNSPLHFGNGTRLTVT.

The chain employs TRBV6-5 and TRBJ2-2; D is ambiguous. V was shortened by 7 bases and J by 7 bases, with 10 bases between the two germline ends. Germline V CDR1 and CDR2: MNHEY, SVGAGI. The CDR3 totals 12 residues. The CDR3 is CASTRSSGELFF. The CDR3 DNA follows: TGTGCCAGCACCAGATCCAGCGGGGAGCTGTTTTTT.

This chain uses TRBV25-1 with TRBJ2-3; D may be TRBD1 (5 bases). V lost 6 bases and J lost 2, with 18 bases in between. Germline V CDR1 and CDR2: MGHDK, SYGVNS. This CDR3 comprises 16 residues. This chain's CDR3 is CASRKGVPSNTDTQYF. The CDR3, as DNA: TGTGCCAGCAGAAAAGGGGTACCGAGTAACACAGATACGCAGTATTTT.

This sequence joins TRBV27 and TRBJ1-4; 7 bases are shared with TRBD1. The CDR3 spans 15 residues. With 3 bases clipped from V and 4 bases from J, the junction kept 5 bases outside the gene matches. Germline CDR1 MNHEY, CDR2 SMNVEV (reference sequence). The CDR3: CASSFYRGGNEKLFF. As DNA, the CDR3 is TGTGCCAGCAGTTTCTACAGGGGCGGTAATGAAAAACTGTTTTTT.

Here the CDR3 DNA reads TGTGCCAGCAGGGACCGGGACAGGTTTACAGATACGCAGTATTTT. This gives the protein CASRDRDRFTDTQYF. The chain recombines TRBV2 with TRBJ2-3, with 8 nucleotides matching TRBD1. This CDR3 has 15 amino acids. Germline V CDR1 and CDR2: SNHLY, FYNNEI. J lost 3 bases, V lost 6 bases, and 8 bases had no gene match. The entire variable domain, with the rest obtained from reference TRBV2 and TRBJ2-3, is as follows: EPEVTQTPSHQVTQMGQEVILRCVPISNHLYFYWYRQILGQKVEFLVSFYNNEISEKSEIFDDQFSVERPDGSNFTLKIRSTKLEDSAMYFCASRDRDRFTDTQYFGPGTRLTVL.

The chain combines TRBV7-8 with TRBJ2-3, with 9 bases identical to TRBD2. This CDR3 is 16 amino acids long. Germline-derived CDR1 and CDR2 are SGHVS and FQNEAQ. With V trimmed by 5 bases and J by 2 bases, 8 bases remained unmatched. CDR3 in amino acids: CASSLISGGLTDTQYF. The CDR3 coding sequence is TGTGCCAGCAGCCTCATTAGCGGGGGTCTCACAGATACGCAGTATTTT.

The chain couples TRBV7-2 to TRBJ2-4, with D maybe TRBD1 (6 bases). The CDR3 is 13 residues long. The germline V and J ends were trimmed by 5 bases and 8 bases, with 13 bases remaining between them. Per the germline V gene, CDR1 is SGHTA and CDR2 is FQGNSA. CDR3 amino acids: CASSLGQRDIQYF. In DNA form, the CDR3 reads TGTGCCAGCAGCCTCGGACAGCGAGACATTCAGTACTTC.

The chain links TRBV5-4 to TRBJ2-2, with D tentatively TRBD2 (5 bases). The germline V gene encodes CDR1 SGHNT and CDR2 YYREEE (reference sequence). This CDR3 is built from 15 residues. Deletions cut 2 bases from V and 0 bases from J, with 8 bases between. The CDR3 spells CASSLVGANTGELFF. In nucleotides, the CDR3 is TGTGCCAGCAGCTTAGTGGGAGCGAACACCGGGGAGCTGTTTTTT.